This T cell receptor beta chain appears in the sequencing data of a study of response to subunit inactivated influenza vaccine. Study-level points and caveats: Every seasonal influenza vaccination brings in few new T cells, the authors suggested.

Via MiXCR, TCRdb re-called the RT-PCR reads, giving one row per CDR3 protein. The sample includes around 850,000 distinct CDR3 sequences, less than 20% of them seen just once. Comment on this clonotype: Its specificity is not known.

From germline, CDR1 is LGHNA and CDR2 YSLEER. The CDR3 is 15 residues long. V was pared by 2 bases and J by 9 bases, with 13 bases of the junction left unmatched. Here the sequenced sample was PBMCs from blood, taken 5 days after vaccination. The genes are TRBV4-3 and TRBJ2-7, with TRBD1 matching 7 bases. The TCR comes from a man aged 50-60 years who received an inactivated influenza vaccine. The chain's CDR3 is CASSQRGTAAPRQYF. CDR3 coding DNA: TGCGCCAGCAGCCAACGTGGGACAGCGGCCCCCCGGCAGTACTTC.